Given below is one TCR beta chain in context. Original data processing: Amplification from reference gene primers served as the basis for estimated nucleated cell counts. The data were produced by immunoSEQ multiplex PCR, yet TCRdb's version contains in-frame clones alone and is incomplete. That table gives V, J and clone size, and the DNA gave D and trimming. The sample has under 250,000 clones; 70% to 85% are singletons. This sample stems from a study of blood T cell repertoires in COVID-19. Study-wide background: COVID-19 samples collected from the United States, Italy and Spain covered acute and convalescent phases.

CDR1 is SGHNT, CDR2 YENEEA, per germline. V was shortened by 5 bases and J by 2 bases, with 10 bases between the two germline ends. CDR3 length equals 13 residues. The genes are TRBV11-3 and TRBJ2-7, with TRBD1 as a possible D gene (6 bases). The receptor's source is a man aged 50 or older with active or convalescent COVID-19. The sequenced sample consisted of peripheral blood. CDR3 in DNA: TGTGCCAGCAGCCCAGAGGGGGCCTACGAGCAGTACTTC. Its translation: CASSPEGAYEQYF.